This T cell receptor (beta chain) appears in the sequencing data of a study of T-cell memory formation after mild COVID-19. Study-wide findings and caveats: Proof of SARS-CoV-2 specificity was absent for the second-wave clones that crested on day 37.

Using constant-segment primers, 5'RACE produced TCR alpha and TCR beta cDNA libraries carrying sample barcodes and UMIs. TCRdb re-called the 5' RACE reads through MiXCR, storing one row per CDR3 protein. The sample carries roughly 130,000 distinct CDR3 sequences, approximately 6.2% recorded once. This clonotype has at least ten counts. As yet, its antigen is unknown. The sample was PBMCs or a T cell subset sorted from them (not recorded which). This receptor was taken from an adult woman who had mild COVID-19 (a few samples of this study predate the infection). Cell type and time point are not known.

The CDR3 bases are TGTGCCAGCAGCTTCCCCGGAGAGCAGTTCTTC. It translates to CASSFPGEQFF. This chain links TRBV5-6 with TRBJ2-1, with no clear D. The length of the CDR3 is 11 residues. The V end lost 2 bases, the J end lost 10 bases, and 7 bases lay between the germline ends. The germline gives CDR1 SGHDT, CDR2 YYEEEE. Drawing the rest from reference TRBV5-6 and TRBJ2-1, the complete variable domain is DAGVTQSPTHLIKTRGQQVTLRCSPKSGHDTVSWYQQALGQGPQFIFQYYEEEERQRGNFPDRFSGHQFPNYSSELNVNALLLGDSALYLCASSFPGEQFFGPGTRLTVL.